This T cell receptor (beta chain) was recorded in a study of blood T cell repertoires in COVID-19. Looking at the study overall: From T cells, B-cell-depleted T cells, or PBMCs came the material, which was cDNA or gDNA.

In the original analysis: Reference gene primer amplification gave nucleated cell count estimates. Libraries were prepared by immunoSEQ multiplex PCR; TCRdb keeps only in-frame clonotypes and omits some of them. From that table come the V and J calls and clone size; the DNA was used to work out D and trimming. The repertoire has 250,000 or so clones, around 87% of them found once; the top ten carry about 2%. The germline V and J ends were trimmed by 4 bases and 8 bases, with 17 bases remaining between them. The CDR3 consists of 14 residues. From germline, CDR1 is SNHLY and CDR2 FYNNEI. This clone was seen more than once but under ten times.

This receptor was identified in a woman aged 60-75 years with COVID-19, enrolled during active disease. Source material: peripheral blood. The chain employs TRBV2 and TRBJ1-2, with a tentative D call TRBD1 (6 bases). The CDR3 sequence: CASSVRGGPQGYTF. In nucleotides, the CDR3 is TGTGCCAGCAGTGTAAGGGGGGGGCCGCAAGGCTACACCTTC.